The 17 T cell receptor beta chains in this list originate from one sample, sequenced in a study of cytomegalovirus exposure and HLA in healthy donors. PCR involved 60 Vbeta and 13 Jbeta primers. Produced via immunoSEQ multiplex PCR; TCRdb's table is partial and in-frame only. Seen here are roughly 160,000 clones, about 80% observed once, and the top ten hold roughly 10%. Sequencing was done on a sample of PBMCs. Receptor source: a man aged 18-30 years in good health and CMV-seropositive.

This clone was observed a few times. This chain connects TRBV10-3 to TRBJ2-7; D possibly corresponds to TRBD1 (5 bases). Trimming removed 4 bases from V and 2 bases from J, with 12 bases in between. Germline CDR1 reads ENHRY; CDR2 reads SYGVKD. CDR3 length: 14 amino acids. The CDR3: CAISVQTATYEQYF. The CDR3 region has the DNA TGTGCCATCAGTGTTCAGACAGCGACCTACGAGCAGTACTTC.

The chain has TRBV9 and TRBJ2-3; 7 bases fit TRBD2. V lost 0 bases and J lost 0; bases outside the gene matches: 4. This CDR3 is built from 16 residues. Germline V gives CDR1 SGDLS, CDR2 YYNGEE. The CDR3: CASSVGGSFSTDTQYF. The CDR3 bases are TGTGCCAGCAGCGTAGGCGGGAGCTTTAGCACAGATACGCAGTATTTT.

In nucleotides, the CDR3 is TGCGCCAGCAGCTTGGTTGGAATAGCGAACACTGAAGCTTTCTTT. Translation gives CASSLVGIANTEAFF. This chain uses TRBV5-1 with TRBJ1-1; no definite D call. CDR1 SGHRS and CDR2 YFSETQ come from the germline V gene. This CDR3 spans 15 amino acids. Trimming pared 0 bases from V and 1 base from J, leaving 10 bases between.

The chain has TRBV7-6 and TRBJ1-1; D is uncertain. CDR1 is SGHVS, CDR2 FNYEAQ, per germline. V was clipped by 6 bases and J by 1 base, with 12 bases between them. The CDR3 consists of 14 residues. In DNA form, the CDR3 reads TGTGCCAGCAGTTTTTCGGGTGGGAACACTGAAGCTTTCTTT. This codes for CASSFSGGNTEAFF.

A single count supports this clone. This rearrangement joins TRBV14 to TRBJ1-1, with D perhaps TRBD1 (6 bases). The CDR3 is made up of 15 amino acids. V lost 4 bases and J lost 5, with 17 bases in between. Germline V lookup: CDR1 SGHDN, CDR2 FVKESK. Here the CDR3 reads CASSRQLQGGTEAFF. For the CDR3, the DNA is TGTGCCAGCAGCCGCCAACTACAGGGTGGAACTGAAGCTTTCTTT.

The J gene is TRBJ2-3, the V gene TRBV7-2; the D gene is possibly TRBD1 (6 bases). Germline V CDR1 and CDR2: SGHTA, FQGNSA. The CDR3 consists of 16 residues. Trimming pared 2 bases from V and 0 bases from J, leaving 12 bases between. Here the CDR3 reads CASSLKTGSSTDTQYF. The CDR3 nucleotides are TGTGCCAGCAGCTTAAAGACAGGCTCTAGCACAGATACGCAGTATTTT.

As for this clone: This likely traces to a read error, being one base from a far larger clone. This specimen includes other DNA sequences encoding the same CDR3. This chain links TRBV6-5 with TRBJ1-1; 10 positions match TRBD1. This CDR3 is built from 15 residues. Trimming removed 6 bases from V and 7 bases from J; junction bases left unmatched: 11. Germline CDR1 is MNHEY and CDR2 is SVGAGI. CDR3 DNA sequence: TGTGCCAGCAGCATCCCGGGGACAGGGGTCCTTGAAGCTTTCTTT. It encodes CASSIPGTGVLEAFF.

V gene TRBV19 combines with J gene TRBJ1-5; perhaps TRBD1 as D (5 bases). The V gene lost 7 bases and the J gene lost 0 bases, with 13 bases spanning the gap. The V gene's germline CDR1 is LNHDA and CDR2 SQIVND (reference sequence). This CDR3 has 15 amino acids. CDR3 nucleotide sequence: TGTGCCAGTACCTGGGGGAGGCGTAGCAATCAGCCCCAGCATTTT. Protein sequence: CASTWGRRSNQPQHF.

CDR3 nucleotides: TGTGCCATCAGTGAACTGGCCGGCGGTGAAAAACTGTTTTTT. The encoded protein is CAISELAGGEKLFF. V and J are TRBV10-3 and TRBJ1-4; D ambiguous. V was cut by 3 bases and J by 7 bases, with 12 bases left in between. This CDR3 spans 14 amino acids. Germline values: CDR1 ENHRY, CDR2 SYGVKD.

The V call is TRBV6-5, the J call TRBJ1-4; 7 bases fit TRBD1. V lost 4 bases and J lost 0; bases outside the gene matches: 5. CDR3 length equals 16 residues. Germline assignment: CDR1 MNHEY and CDR2 SVGAGI. CDR3 in amino acids: CASSSRQGATNEKLFF. As DNA, the CDR3 is TGTGCCAGCAGTTCCAGACAGGGTGCAACTAATGAAAAACTGTTTTTT.

The V gene is TRBV30, the J gene TRBJ1-1, with 11 bases matching TRBD1. The CDR3 loop spans 13 amino acids. Germline V gene lookup returns CDR1 GTSNPN and CDR2 SVGIG (reference sequence). V lost 4 bases and J lost 8; bases outside the gene matches: 6. The CDR3 spells CAWKGQGGSEAFF. In DNA, the CDR3 is TGTGCCTGGAAGGGACAGGGGGGCTCCGAAGCTTTCTTT. The full variable domain, rest sourced from reference TRBV30 and TRBJ1-1, is SQTIHQWPATLVQPVGSPLSLECTVEGTSNPNLYWYRQAAGRGLQLLFYSVGIGQISSEVPQNLSASRPQDRQFILSSKKLLLSDSGFYLCAWKGQGGSEAFFGQGTRLTVV.

The chain employs TRBV2 and TRBJ2-3; a weak D match, TRBD1 (5 bases). Germline CDR1 is SNHLY and CDR2 is FYNNEI. V lost 2 bases and J 2 bases, leaving 11 bases between the germline ends. This CDR3 region has 15 residues. CDR3 sequence (DNA): TGTGCCAGCAGTGAATTCAGGGCCCTCACAGATACGCAGTATTTT. Translated, it gives CASSEFRALTDTQYF.

The gene calls are TRBV7-9 and TRBJ2-2; 12 bases match TRBD2. The CDR3 extends over 15 amino acids. CDR1 is SEHNR, CDR2 FQNEAQ, per germline (reference sequence). V shed 5 bases, J shed 5 bases, and the junction held 3 bases outside the gene matches. The CDR3, as DNA: TGTGCCAGCAGCACGGGACTAGCGGGTACCGGGGAGCTGTTTTTT. This translates into CASSTGLAGTGELFF.

The genes are TRBV30 and TRBJ1-6, with no clear D. The V gene lost 4 bases and the J gene lost 8 bases, with 15 bases spanning the gap. This CDR3 is 14 amino acids long. CDR1 and CDR2 (germline): GTSNPN, SVGIG (reference sequence). CDR3 DNA: TGTGCCTGGAAAGGAGATGGTGGCGATTCACCCCTCCACTTT. Translating it yields CAWKGDGGDSPLHF. The entire variable domain, with the rest obtained from reference TRBV30 and TRBJ1-6, is as follows: SQTIHQWPATLVQPVGSPLSLECTVEGTSNPNLYWYRQAAGRGLQLLFYSVGIGQISSEVPQNLSASRPQDRQFILSSKKLLLSDSGFYLCAWKGDGGDSPLHFGNGTRLTVT.

This chain joins TRBV4-3 and TRBJ2-7; 7 bases line up with TRBD2. The CDR3 contains 15 residues. After removal of 0 bases from V and 0 bases from J, the junction contained 2 bases not matched to a gene. The germline V gene encodes CDR1 LGHNA and CDR2 YSLEER. CDR3 in amino acids: CASSQEGGGSYEQYF. As DNA, the CDR3 is TGCGCCAGCAGCCAAGAAGGCGGGGGCTCCTACGAGCAGTACTTC.

The CDR3 sequence: CASRYGQGLNTEAFF. The CDR3 DNA sequence: TGTGCCAGCAGGTACGGACAGGGGCTGAACACTGAAGCTTTCTTT. This sequence joins TRBV7-8 and TRBJ1-1; 9 nucleotides line up with TRBD1. The CDR3 length is 15 residues. From germline, CDR1 is SGHVS and CDR2 FQNEAQ. The junction had 5 bases not matched to a gene; V was cut back by 6 bases and J by 0 bases.

This rearrangement joins TRBV27 to TRBJ2-1; TRBD2 agrees at 11 bases. Trimming took 6 bases from V and 4 from J; bases not matched to a gene: 8. The germline V gene has CDR1 MNHEY and CDR2 SMNVEV (reference sequence). CDR3 size: 16 residues. In nucleotides, the CDR3 is TGTGCCAGCAGGTCACTAGCGGGGGTGCGGTACAATGAGCAGTTCTTC. This gives the protein CASRSLAGVRYNEQFF.